This entry concerns a single T cell receptor beta chain. This sample was included in a study of OX40 agonist ivuxolimab in advanced cancers. Clones were read by immunoSEQ multiplex PCR, and TCRdb kept only the in-frame ones, dropping some. The sample includes some 38,000 clones, roughly nine tenths seen only once; the top ten take under 25%. This CDR3 has 11 amino acids. The V and J ends lost 3 bases and 6 bases respectively, with 6 bases between them. CDR1 is GTSNPN, CDR2 SVGIG, per germline (reference sequence). This chain links TRBV30 with TRBJ2-1, with D unresolved. The clonotype originates from an adult with an advanced solid tumor such as melanoma, head and neck, liver or kidney cancer. The sequencing here drew on CD4+ or CD8+ T cells sorted from blood, taken in a trial of the OX40 agonist ivuxolimab. The CDR3 reads CAWSASNEQFF. CDR3 nucleotides: TGTGCCTGGAGCGCGAGCAATGAGCAGTTCTTC. The whole variable domain, remainder taken from reference TRBV30 and TRBJ2-1, is SQTIHQWPATLVQPVGSPLSLECTVEGTSNPNLYWYRQAAGRGLQLLFYSVGIGQISSEVPQNLSASRPQDRQFILSSKKLLLSDSGFYLCAWSASNEQFFGPGTRLTVL.